The rows below give T cell receptor beta chains drawn from one sample of a study of radiotherapy plus CTLA-4 blockade in lung cancer. Only in-frame clones appear in the TCRdb table, and some are missing; sequencing was by immunoSEQ multiplex PCR. Of some 64,000 clones detected, 70% to 80% appear once; the ten largest clones hold 16%. This material consisted of peripheral blood, taken from a patient treated with radiotherapy plus ipilimumab. Source of these receptors: a human donor with non-small cell lung cancer whose response to radiotherapy plus ipilimumab could not be evaluated. Some clones in this sample may be carry-over from other donors' samples. CDR3s include the opening cysteine and the closing phenylalanine or tryptophan. Fields, in order: D gene, clone size, J gene, V gene, CDR3 protein, CDR3 DNA. The D gene is left open where the match is weak. The size entry is marked missing in some rows and otherwise reads once, few, many or a size class.

d_gene: TRBD1
abundance: -
j_gene: TRBJ1-1
v_gene: TRBV5-6
CDR3aa: CASSLGQGRTEAFF
CDR3nt: TGTGCCAGCAGCCTGGGACAGGGGAGGACTGAAGCTTTCTTT

d_gene: -
abundance: -
j_gene: TRBJ1-2
v_gene: TRBV7-2
CDR3aa: CASSSKLGGYTF
CDR3nt: TGTGCCAGCAGCTCAAAACTAGGGGGCTACACCTTC

d_gene: -
abundance: -
j_gene: TRBJ2-5
v_gene: TRBV29-1
CDR3aa: CSVERETQYF
CDR3nt: TGCAGCGTTGAACGAGAGACCCAGTACTTC

d_gene: -
abundance: -
j_gene: TRBJ1-2
v_gene: TRBV25-1
CDR3aa: CASSPEGGTRGYTF
CDR3nt: TGTGCCAGCAGCCCCGAGGGAGGGACCAGGGGCTACACCTTC

d_gene: TRBD2
abundance: -
j_gene: TRBJ2-7
v_gene: TRBV7-2
CDR3aa: CASSLAWTSSYEQYF
CDR3nt: TGTGCCAGCAGCTTAGCATGGACTAGTTCCTACGAGCAGTACTTC

d_gene: -
abundance: -
j_gene: TRBJ1-5
v_gene: TRBV27
CDR3aa: CASSLSRSRPQHF
CDR3nt: TGTGCCAGCAGTTTATCCCGGTCCCGGCCCCAGCATTTT

d_gene: TRBD2
abundance: -
j_gene: TRBJ2-1
v_gene: TRBV19
CDR3aa: CASSIAAGGLNEQFF
CDR3nt: TGTGCCAGTAGTATTGCAGCGGGGGGGCTGAATGAGCAGTTCTTC

d_gene: -
abundance: -
j_gene: TRBJ2-5
v_gene: TRBV5-4
CDR3aa: CASSLRGQETQYF
CDR3nt: TGTGCCAGCAGCCTCCGGGGCCAAGAGACCCAGTACTTC

d_gene: TRBD2
abundance: -
j_gene: TRBJ2-7
v_gene: TRBV7-2
CDR3aa: CASSLRSGVAYEQYF
CDR3nt: TGTGCCAGCAGCTTAAGAAGCGGGGTCGCCTACGAGCAGTACTTC

d_gene: -
abundance: -
j_gene: TRBJ2-3
v_gene: TRBV5-6
CDR3aa: CASSGDWISTDTQYF
CDR3nt: TGTGCCAGCAGCGGCGACTGGATTAGCACAGATACGCAGTATTTT

d_gene: -
abundance: -
j_gene: TRBJ1-1
v_gene: TRBV9
CDR3aa: CASSPNSGGRNTEAFF
CDR3nt: TGTGCCAGCAGCCCCAACTCCGGGGGGAGGAACACTGAAGCTTTCTTT

d_gene: -
abundance: -
j_gene: TRBJ1-1
v_gene: TRBV5-4
CDR3aa: CASSPPQGWDTEAFF
CDR3nt: TGTGCCAGCAGCCCCCCCCAGGGTTGGGACACTGAAGCTTTCTTT

d_gene: -
abundance: -
j_gene: TRBJ1-2
v_gene: TRBV10-3
CDR3aa: CAISESRQAVGYGYTF
CDR3nt: TGTGCCATCAGTGAGTCGAGGCAAGCCGTTGGCTATGGCTACACCTTC

d_gene: -
abundance: -
j_gene: TRBJ2-1
v_gene: TRBV7-6
CDR3aa: CASSFSDSYNEQFF
CDR3nt: TGTGCCAGCAGCTTTAGCGACTCCTACAATGAGCAGTTCTTC

d_gene: -
abundance: -
j_gene: TRBJ1-6
v_gene: TRBV28
CDR3aa: CASSLRVGNSPLHF
CDR3nt: TGTGCCAGCAGTTTGAGGGTAGGCAATTCACCCCTCCACTTT

d_gene: TRBD2
abundance: -
j_gene: TRBJ2-3
v_gene: TRBV7-3
CDR3aa: CASSSLAGTQYF
CDR3nt: TGTGCCAGCAGTTCACTAGCGGGAACGCAGTATTTT

d_gene: -
abundance: -
j_gene: TRBJ1-6
v_gene: TRBV27
CDR3aa: CASSSPGGSPLHF
CDR3nt: TGTGCCAGCAGTTCGCCGGGAGGGTCACCCCTCCACTTT

d_gene: -
abundance: -
j_gene: TRBJ1-2
v_gene: TRBV11-2
CDR3aa: CASSFAAGGYTF
CDR3nt: TGTGCCAGCAGCTTCGCGGCGGGTGGCTACACCTTC

d_gene: TRBD1
abundance: -
j_gene: TRBJ1-2
v_gene: TRBV6-5
CDR3aa: CASSYYRGRYGYTF
CDR3nt: TGTGCCAGCAGTTACTACAGGGGCCGCTATGGCTACACCTTC

d_gene: -
abundance: -
j_gene: TRBJ1-5
v_gene: TRBV30
CDR3aa: CAWSANREGQPQHF
CDR3nt: TGTGCCTGGAGCGCGAACAGGGAAGGTCAGCCCCAGCATTTT

d_gene: -
abundance: -
j_gene: TRBJ2-5
v_gene: TRBV7-2
CDR3aa: CASKPDRFQETQYF
CDR3nt: TGTGCCAGCAAGCCCGACAGGTTTCAAGAGACCCAGTACTTC

d_gene: TRBD1
abundance: many
j_gene: TRBJ1-1
v_gene: TRBV5-8
CDR3aa: CASSVSGGTEAFF
CDR3nt: TGTGCCAGCAGCGTGTCAGGGGGCACTGAAGCTTTCTTT

d_gene: -
abundance: -
j_gene: TRBJ2-7
v_gene: TRBV4-3
CDR3aa: CASSLDAGPYEQYF
CDR3nt: TGCGCCAGCAGCCTAGATGCTGGCCCCTACGAGCAGTACTTC

d_gene: TRBD1
abundance: -
j_gene: TRBJ1-2
v_gene: TRBV7-3
CDR3aa: CASNFGQGAGYTF
CDR3nt: TGTGCCAGCAACTTCGGACAGGGCGCCGGCTACACCTTC

d_gene: -
abundance: -
j_gene: TRBJ1-5
v_gene: TRBV28
CDR3aa: CASSRSTGIPIAGPQHF
CDR3nt: TGTGCCAGCAGCCGATCGACCGGGATTCCCATAGCTGGGCCCCAGCATTTT

d_gene: TRBD1
abundance: -
j_gene: TRBJ1-3
v_gene: TRBV7-8
CDR3aa: CASSLAGTGDSGNTIYF
CDR3nt: TGTGCCAGCAGCTTAGCGGGGACAGGCGACTCTGGAAACACCATATATTTT

d_gene: -
abundance: -
j_gene: TRBJ2-1
v_gene: TRBV6-5
CDR3aa: CASSGGVSSYNEQFF
CDR3nt: TGTGCCAGCAGTGGCGGGGTGAGCTCCTACAATGAGCAGTTCTTC

d_gene: -
abundance: -
j_gene: TRBJ2-7
v_gene: TRBV18
CDR3aa: CASSPRGNREGEQYF
CDR3nt: TGTGCCAGCTCTCCGAGGGGGAACAGGGAAGGAGAGCAGTACTTC

d_gene: -
abundance: -
j_gene: TRBJ1-1
v_gene: TRBV19
CDR3aa: CASSPAEQTEAFF
CDR3nt: TGTGCCAGTAGTCCAGCGGAACAGACTGAAGCTTTCTTT

d_gene: TRBD1
abundance: -
j_gene: TRBJ2-7
v_gene: TRBV2
CDR3aa: CASSYGTGVAYEQYF
CDR3nt: TGTGCCAGCAGTTACGGTACAGGGGTTGCCTACGAGCAGTACTTC

d_gene: -
abundance: -
j_gene: TRBJ1-1
v_gene: TRBV11-3
CDR3aa: CASSSAGENTEAFF
CDR3nt: TGTGCCAGCAGCTCCGCGGGGGAGAACACTGAAGCTTTCTTT

d_gene: -
abundance: -
j_gene: TRBJ1-1
v_gene: TRBV2
CDR3aa: CASSELTKMNTEAFF
CDR3nt: TGTGCCAGCAGTGAGTTGACTAAGATGAACACTGAAGCTTTCTTT

d_gene: TRBD2
abundance: -
j_gene: TRBJ2-5
v_gene: TRBV7-3
CDR3aa: CASSLGLAGPEGTQYF
CDR3nt: TGTGCCAGCAGCTTGGGGCTAGCGGGGCCGGAGGGGACCCAGTACTTC

d_gene: -
abundance: -
j_gene: TRBJ2-5
v_gene: TRBV20-1
CDR3aa: CSAWTQETQYF
CDR3nt: TGCAGTGCTTGGACACAAGAGACCCAGTACTTC

d_gene: TRBD1
abundance: -
j_gene: TRBJ1-5
v_gene: TRBV4-1
CDR3aa: CASSQDPGQVYPQHF
CDR3nt: TGCGCCAGCAGCCAAGATCCGGGACAGGTTTATCCCCAGCATTTT

d_gene: -
abundance: -
j_gene: TRBJ2-7
v_gene: TRBV2
CDR3aa: CASSPTGTPSSYEQYF
CDR3nt: TGTGCCAGCAGCCCAACCGGGACTCCAAGCTCCTACGAGCAGTACTTC

d_gene: -
abundance: -
j_gene: TRBJ2-1
v_gene: TRBV6-6
CDR3aa: CASSYLTSSSYNEQFF
CDR3nt: TGTGCCAGCAGTTACTTGACATCCTCCTCCTACAATGAGCAGTTCTTC

d_gene: -
abundance: -
j_gene: TRBJ1-4
v_gene: TRBV7-2
CDR3aa: CASSSVLVNEKLFF
CDR3nt: TGTGCCAGCAGTAGTGTTCTAGTTAATGAAAAACTGTTTTTT

d_gene: -
abundance: -
j_gene: TRBJ1-2
v_gene: TRBV27
CDR3aa: CASSSYTQGREGYTF
CDR3nt: TGTGCCAGCAGCTCTTATACCCAGGGGCGGGAGGGCTACACCTTC

d_gene: TRBD2
abundance: -
j_gene: TRBJ2-1
v_gene: TRBV7-3
CDR3aa: CASSLIRSGGANEQFF
CDR3nt: TGTGCCAGCAGCTTAATTAGGAGCGGGGGGGCAAATGAGCAGTTCTTC

d_gene: -
abundance: -
j_gene: TRBJ1-2
v_gene: TRBV4-2
CDR3aa: CASSQGGNYGYTF
CDR3nt: TGTGCCAGCAGCCAGGGGGGAAACTATGGCTACACCTTC

d_gene: TRBD1
abundance: -
j_gene: TRBJ1-3
v_gene: TRBV5-1
CDR3aa: CASSLWTGPSGNTIYF
CDR3nt: TGCGCCAGCAGCTTATGGACAGGACCCTCTGGAAACACCATATATTTT

d_gene: TRBD1
abundance: -
j_gene: TRBJ2-3
v_gene: TRBV5-1
CDR3aa: CASNTGTVASAGTDTQYF
CDR3nt: TGCGCCAGCAACACCGGGACAGTCGCTTCAGCTGGCACAGATACGCAGTATTTT

d_gene: TRBD1
abundance: -
j_gene: TRBJ1-5
v_gene: TRBV4-2
CDR3aa: CASSRYEGGAGQPQHF
CDR3nt: TGTGCCAGCAGCCGCTACGAAGGGGGCGCGGGTCAGCCCCAGCATTTT

d_gene: -
abundance: -
j_gene: TRBJ1-5
v_gene: TRBV5-7
CDR3aa: CASSFLTGQIHQPQHF
CDR3nt: TGTGCCAGCAGCTTCCTAACGGGACAAATTCATCAGCCCCAGCATTTT

d_gene: -
abundance: once
j_gene: TRBJ1-6
v_gene: TRBV5-1
CDR3aa: CASSLEGGGNSPLHF
CDR3nt: TGCGCCAGCAGCTTGGAAGGTGGCGGCAATTCACCCCTCCACTTT

d_gene: -
abundance: -
j_gene: TRBJ2-1
v_gene: TRBV5-1
CDR3aa: CASRSGLQISASEQFF
CDR3nt: TGCGCCAGCAGATCGGGACTTCAAATCTCCGCAAGTGAGCAGTTCTTC

d_gene: TRBD2
abundance: few
j_gene: TRBJ2-5
v_gene: TRBV4-1
CDR3aa: CASSPLGRGIVGETQYF
CDR3nt: TGCGCCAGCAGCCCTCTAGGGCGGGGGATTGTGGGAGAGACCCAGTACTTC

d_gene: TRBD1
abundance: -
j_gene: TRBJ1-2
v_gene: TRBV5-1
CDR3aa: CASSLEQGVPGYTF
CDR3nt: TGCGCCAGCAGCTTGGAACAGGGGGTCCCAGGCTACACCTTC

d_gene: TRBD1
abundance: -
j_gene: TRBJ2-5
v_gene: TRBV5-4
CDR3aa: CASSRGRLETQYF
CDR3nt: TGTGCCAGCAGTAGGGGGCGTTTAGAGACCCAGTACTTC

d_gene: TRBD1
abundance: -
j_gene: TRBJ2-5
v_gene: TRBV13
CDR3aa: CASSSDREQETQYF
CDR3nt: TGTGCCAGCAGCTCAGACAGGGAACAAGAGACCCAGTACTTC